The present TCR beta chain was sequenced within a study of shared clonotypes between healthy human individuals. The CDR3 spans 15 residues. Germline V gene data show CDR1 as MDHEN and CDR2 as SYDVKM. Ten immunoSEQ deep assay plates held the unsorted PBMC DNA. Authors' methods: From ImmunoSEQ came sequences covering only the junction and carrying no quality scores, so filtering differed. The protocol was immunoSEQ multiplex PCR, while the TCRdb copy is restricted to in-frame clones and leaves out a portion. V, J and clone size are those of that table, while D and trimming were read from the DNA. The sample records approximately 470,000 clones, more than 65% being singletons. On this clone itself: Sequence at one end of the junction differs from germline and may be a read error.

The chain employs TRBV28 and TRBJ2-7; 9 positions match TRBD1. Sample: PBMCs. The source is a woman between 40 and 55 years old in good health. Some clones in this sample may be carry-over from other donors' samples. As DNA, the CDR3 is TGTGCCGGCAGTCCCGGACAGGGGCCTCGGGGCGAGCAGTACTTC. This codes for CAGSPGQGPRGEQYF.